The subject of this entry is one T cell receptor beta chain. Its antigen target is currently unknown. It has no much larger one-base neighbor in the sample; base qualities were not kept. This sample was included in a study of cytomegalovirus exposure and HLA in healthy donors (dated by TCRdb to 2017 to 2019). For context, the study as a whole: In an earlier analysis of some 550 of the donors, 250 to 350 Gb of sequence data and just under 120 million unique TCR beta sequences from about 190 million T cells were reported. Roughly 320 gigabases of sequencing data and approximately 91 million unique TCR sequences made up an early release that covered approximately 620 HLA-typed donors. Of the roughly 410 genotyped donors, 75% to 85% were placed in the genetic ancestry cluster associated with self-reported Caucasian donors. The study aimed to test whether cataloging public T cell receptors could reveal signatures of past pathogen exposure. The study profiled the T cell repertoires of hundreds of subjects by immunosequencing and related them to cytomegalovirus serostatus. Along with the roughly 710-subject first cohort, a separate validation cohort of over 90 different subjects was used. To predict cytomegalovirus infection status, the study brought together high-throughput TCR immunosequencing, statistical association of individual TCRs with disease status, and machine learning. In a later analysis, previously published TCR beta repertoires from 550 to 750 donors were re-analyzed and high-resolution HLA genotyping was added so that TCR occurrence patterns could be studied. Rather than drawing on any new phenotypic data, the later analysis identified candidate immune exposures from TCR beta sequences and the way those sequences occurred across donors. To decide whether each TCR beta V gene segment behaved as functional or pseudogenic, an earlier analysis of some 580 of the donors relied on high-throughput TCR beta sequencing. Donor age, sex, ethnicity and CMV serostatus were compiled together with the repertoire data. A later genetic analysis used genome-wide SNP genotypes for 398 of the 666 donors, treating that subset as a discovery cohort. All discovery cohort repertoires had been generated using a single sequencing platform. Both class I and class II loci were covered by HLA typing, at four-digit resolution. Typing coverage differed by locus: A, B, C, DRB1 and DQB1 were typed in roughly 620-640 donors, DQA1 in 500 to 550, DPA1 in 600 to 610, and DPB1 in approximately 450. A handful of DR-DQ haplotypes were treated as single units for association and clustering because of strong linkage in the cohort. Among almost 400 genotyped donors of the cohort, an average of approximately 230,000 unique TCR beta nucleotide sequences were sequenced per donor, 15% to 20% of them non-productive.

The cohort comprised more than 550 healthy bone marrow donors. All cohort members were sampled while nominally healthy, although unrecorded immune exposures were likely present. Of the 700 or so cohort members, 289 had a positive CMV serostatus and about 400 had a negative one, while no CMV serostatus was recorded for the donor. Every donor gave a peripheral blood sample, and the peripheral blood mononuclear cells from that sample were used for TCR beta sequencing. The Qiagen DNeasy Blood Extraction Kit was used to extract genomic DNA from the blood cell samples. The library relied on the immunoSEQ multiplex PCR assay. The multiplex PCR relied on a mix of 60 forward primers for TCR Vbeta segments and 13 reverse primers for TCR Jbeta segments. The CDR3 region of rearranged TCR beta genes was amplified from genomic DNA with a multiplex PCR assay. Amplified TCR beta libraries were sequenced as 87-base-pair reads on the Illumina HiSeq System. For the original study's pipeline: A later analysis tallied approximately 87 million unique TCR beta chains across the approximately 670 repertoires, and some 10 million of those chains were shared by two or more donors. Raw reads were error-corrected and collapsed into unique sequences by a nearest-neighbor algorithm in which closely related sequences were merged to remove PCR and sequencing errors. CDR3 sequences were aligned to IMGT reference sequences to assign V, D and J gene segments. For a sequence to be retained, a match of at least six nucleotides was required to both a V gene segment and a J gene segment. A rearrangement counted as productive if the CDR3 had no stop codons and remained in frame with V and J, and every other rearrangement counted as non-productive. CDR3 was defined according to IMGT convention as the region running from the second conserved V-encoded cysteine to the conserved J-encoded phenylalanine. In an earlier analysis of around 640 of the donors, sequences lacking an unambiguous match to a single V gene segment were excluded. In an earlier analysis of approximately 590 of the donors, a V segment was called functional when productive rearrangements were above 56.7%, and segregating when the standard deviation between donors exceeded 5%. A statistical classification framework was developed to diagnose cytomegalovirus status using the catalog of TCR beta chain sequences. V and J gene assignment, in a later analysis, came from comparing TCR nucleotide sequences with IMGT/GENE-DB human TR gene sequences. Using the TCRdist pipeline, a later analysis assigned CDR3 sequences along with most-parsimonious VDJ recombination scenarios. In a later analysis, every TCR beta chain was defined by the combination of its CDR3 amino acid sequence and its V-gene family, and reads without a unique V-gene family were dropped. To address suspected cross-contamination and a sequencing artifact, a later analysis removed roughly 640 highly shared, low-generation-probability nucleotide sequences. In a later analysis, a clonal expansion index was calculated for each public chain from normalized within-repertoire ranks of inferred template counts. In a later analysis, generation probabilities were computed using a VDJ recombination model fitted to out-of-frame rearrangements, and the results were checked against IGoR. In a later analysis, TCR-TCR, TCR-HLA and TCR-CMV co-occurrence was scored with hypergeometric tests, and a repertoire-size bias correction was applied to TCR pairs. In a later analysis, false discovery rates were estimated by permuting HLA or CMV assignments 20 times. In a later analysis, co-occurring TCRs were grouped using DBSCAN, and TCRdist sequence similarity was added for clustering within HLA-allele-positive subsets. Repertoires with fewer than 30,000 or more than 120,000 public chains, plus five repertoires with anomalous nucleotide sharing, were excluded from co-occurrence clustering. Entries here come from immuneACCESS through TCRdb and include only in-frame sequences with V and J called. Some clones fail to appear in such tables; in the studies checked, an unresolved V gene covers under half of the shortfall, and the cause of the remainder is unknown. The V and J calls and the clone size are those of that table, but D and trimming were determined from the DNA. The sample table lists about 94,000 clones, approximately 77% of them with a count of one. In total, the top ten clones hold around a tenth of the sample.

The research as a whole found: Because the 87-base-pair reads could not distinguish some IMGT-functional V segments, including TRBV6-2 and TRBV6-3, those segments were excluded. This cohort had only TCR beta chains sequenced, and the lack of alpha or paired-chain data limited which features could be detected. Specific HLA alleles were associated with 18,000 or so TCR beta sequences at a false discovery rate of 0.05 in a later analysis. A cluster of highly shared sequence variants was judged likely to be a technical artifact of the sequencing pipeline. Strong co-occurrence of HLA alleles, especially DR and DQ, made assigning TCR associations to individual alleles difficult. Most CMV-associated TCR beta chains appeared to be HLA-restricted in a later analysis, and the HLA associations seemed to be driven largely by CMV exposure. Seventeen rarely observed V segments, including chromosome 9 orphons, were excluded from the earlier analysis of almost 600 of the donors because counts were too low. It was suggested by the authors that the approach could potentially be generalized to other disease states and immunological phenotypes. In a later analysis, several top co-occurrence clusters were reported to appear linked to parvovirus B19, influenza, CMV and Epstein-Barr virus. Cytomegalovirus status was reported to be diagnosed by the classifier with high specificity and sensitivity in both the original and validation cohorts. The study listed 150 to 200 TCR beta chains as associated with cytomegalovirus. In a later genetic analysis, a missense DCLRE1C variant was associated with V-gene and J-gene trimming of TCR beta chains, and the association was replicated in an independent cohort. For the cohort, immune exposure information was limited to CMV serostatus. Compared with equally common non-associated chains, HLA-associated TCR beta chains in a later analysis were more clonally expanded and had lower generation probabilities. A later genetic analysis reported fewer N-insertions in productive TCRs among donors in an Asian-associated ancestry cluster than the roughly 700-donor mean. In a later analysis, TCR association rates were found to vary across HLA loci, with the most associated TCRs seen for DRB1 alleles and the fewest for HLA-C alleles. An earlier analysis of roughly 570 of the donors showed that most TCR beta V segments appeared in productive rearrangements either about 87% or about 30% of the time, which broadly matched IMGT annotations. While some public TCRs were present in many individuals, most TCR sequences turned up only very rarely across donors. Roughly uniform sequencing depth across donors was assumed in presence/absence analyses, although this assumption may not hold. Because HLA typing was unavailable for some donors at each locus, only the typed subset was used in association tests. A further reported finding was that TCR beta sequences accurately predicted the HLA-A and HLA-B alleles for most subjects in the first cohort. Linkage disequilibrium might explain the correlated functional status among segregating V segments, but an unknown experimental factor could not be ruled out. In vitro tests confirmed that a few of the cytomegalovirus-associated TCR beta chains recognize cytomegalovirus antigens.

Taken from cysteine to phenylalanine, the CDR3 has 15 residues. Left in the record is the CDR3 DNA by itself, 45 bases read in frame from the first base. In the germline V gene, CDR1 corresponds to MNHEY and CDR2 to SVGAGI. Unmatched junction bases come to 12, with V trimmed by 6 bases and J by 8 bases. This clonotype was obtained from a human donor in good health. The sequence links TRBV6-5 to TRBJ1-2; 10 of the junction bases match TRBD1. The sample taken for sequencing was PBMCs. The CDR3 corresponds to CASRKPGQGFGGYTF. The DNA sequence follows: TGTGCCAGCAGAAAGCCGGGACAGGGGTTCGGGGGCTACACCTTC.